The following is a T cell receptor beta chain sequence with its context. The CDR3 loop spans 14 amino acids. Trimming at V came to 6 bases and at J to 2 bases, leaving 6 bases not matched to a gene. Per germline, CDR1 LNHDA and CDR2 SQIVND (reference sequence). The data were taken from a study of T cell responses to AZD1222 COVID-19 vaccine. Study-level background: Doses given second, at about 4 or about 12 weeks, were pooled.

Clones were read by immunoSEQ multiplex PCR, and TCRdb kept only the in-frame ones, dropping some. The profile shows about 130,000 clones, roughly 92% of them singletons. The specimen was peripheral blood, collected on day 0 of AZD1222 vaccination. The J gene is TRBJ2-7, the V gene TRBV19; 8 bases fit TRBD1. The source of this sequence is an adult in good health. CDR3 region: CASSTDRAPYEQYF. CDR3 coding DNA: TGTGCCAGTAGCACGGACAGGGCGCCCTACGAGCAGTACTTC.